This T cell receptor beta chain was recovered during a study of cytomegalovirus exposure and HLA in healthy donors. PCR involved 60 Vbeta and 13 Jbeta primers. The table came from immunoSEQ multiplex PCR; TCRdb's copy has only in-frame clones and leaves some out. The sample has some 130,000 clones, about 82% seen once. This CDR3 contains 14 residues. Germline values: CDR1 SNHLY, CDR2 FYNNEI. The V end lost 4 bases, the J end lost 1 base, and 5 bases lay between the germline ends. The TCR was taken from a young man in good health. The chain recombines TRBV2 with TRBJ2-6; maybe TRBD1 (5 bases). Sequences were obtained from PBMCs. The CDR3: CASSAGSGANVLTF. The DNA for the CDR3 is TGTGCCAGCAGTGCAGGGTCTGGGGCCAACGTCCTGACTTTC.